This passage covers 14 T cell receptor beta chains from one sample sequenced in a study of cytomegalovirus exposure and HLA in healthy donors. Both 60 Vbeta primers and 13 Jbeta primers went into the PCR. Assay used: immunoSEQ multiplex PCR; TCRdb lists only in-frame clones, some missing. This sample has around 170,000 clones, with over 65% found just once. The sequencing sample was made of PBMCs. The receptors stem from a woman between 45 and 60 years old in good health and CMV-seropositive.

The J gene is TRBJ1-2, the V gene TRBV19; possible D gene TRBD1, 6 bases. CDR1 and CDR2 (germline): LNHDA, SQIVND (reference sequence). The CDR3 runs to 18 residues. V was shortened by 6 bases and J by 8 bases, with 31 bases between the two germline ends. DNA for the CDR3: TGTGCCAGTAGCACGGCCGGAGCGCCGATACAGGGCGCGCGGGGCTACACCTTC. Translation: CASSTAGAPIQGARGYTF.

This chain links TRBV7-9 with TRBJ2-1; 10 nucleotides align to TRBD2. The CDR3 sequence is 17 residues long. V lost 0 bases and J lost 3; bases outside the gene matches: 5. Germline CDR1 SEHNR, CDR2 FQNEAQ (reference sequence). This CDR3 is CASSLAAGGLFYNEQFF. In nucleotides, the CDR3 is TGTGCCAGCAGCTTAGCAGCGGGGGGGCTTTTCTACAATGAGCAGTTCTTC.

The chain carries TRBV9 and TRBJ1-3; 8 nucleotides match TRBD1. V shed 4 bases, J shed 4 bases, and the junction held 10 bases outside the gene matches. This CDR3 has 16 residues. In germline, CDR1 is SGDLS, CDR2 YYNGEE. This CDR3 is CASSSPQDRGGNTIYF. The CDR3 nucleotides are TGTGCCAGCAGCTCTCCCCAAGACAGGGGCGGAAACACCATATATTTT.

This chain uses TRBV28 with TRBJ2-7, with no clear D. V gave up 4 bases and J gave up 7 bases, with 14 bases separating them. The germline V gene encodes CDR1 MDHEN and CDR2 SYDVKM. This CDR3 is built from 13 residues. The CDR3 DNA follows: TGTGCCAGCAGTTCCCGGCAGGTTGGGGAGCAGTACTTC. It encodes CASSSRQVGEQYF.

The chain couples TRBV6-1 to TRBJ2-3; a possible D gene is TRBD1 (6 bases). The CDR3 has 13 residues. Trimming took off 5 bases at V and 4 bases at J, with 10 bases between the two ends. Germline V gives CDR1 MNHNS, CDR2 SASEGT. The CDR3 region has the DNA TGTGCCAGCAGTAAACAGGGCGCAGATACGCAGTATTTT. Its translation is CASSKQGADTQYF.

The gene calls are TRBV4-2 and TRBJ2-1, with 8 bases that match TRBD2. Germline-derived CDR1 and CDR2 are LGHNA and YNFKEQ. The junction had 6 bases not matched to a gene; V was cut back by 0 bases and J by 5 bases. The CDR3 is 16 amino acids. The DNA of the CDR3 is TGTGCCAGCAGCCAAGAAGGACGGGGGGGACACAATGAGCAGTTCTTC. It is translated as CASSQEGRGGHNEQFF.

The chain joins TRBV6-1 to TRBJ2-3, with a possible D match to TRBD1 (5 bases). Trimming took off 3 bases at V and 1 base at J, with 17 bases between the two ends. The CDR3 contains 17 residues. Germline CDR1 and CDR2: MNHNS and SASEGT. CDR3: CASSDRVGSPGTDTQYF. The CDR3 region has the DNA TGTGCCAGCAGTGACAGGGTGGGATCACCGGGCACAGATACGCAGTATTTT.

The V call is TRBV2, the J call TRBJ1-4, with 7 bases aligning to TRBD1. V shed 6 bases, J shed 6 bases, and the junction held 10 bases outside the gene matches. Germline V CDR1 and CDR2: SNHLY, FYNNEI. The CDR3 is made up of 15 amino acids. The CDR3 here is CASRTSGTVYEKLFF. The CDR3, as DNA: TGTGCCAGCAGGACCTCGGGGACAGTCTATGAAAAACTGTTTTTT.

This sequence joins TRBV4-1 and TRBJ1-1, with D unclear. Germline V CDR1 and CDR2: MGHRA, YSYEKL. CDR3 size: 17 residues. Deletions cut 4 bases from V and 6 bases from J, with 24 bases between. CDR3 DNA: TGCGCCAGCAGCCTCTCACAAACCTCAGGTTCCGGGGCTGAAGCTTTCTTT. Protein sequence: CASSLSQTSGSGAEAFF.

The chain's CDR3 is CASSWDSSNYGYTF. In nucleotides, the CDR3 is TGTGCCAGCAGCTGGGACAGCTCTAACTATGGCTACACCTTC. The chain joins TRBV7-2 to TRBJ1-2; 7 bases are a match to TRBD1. CDR1 SGHTA and CDR2 FQGNSA come from the germline V gene. J gave up 0 bases and V 4 bases, and 2 bases lay outside the gene matches. The CDR3 has 14 amino acids.

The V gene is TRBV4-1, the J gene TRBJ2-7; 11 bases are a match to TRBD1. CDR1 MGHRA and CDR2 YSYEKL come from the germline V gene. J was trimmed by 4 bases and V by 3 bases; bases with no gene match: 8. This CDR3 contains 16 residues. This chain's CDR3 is CASSQTFGQGAYEQYF. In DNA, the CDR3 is TGCGCCAGCAGCCAGACTTTCGGACAGGGGGCTTACGAGCAGTACTTC.

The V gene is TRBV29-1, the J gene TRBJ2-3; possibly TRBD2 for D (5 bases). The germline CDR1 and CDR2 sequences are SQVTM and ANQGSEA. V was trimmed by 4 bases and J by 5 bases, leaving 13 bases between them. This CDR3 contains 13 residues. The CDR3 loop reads CSVVPPGKDTQYF. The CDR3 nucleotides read TGCAGCGTTGTTCCGCCCGGGAAAGATACGCAGTATTTT.

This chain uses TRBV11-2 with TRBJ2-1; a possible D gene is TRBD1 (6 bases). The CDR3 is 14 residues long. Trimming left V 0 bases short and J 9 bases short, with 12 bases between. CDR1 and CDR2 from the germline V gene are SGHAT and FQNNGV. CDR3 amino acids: CASSLDLGAGEQFF. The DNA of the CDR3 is TGTGCCAGCAGCTTAGATCTGGGGGCAGGTGAGCAGTTCTTC.

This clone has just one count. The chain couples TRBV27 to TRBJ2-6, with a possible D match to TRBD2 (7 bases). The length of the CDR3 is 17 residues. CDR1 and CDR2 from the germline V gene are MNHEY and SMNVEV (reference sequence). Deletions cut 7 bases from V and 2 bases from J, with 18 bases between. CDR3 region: CASTIIGGGTGANVLTF. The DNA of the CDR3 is TGTGCCAGCACCATCATAGGGGGGGGGACTGGGGCCAACGTCCTGACTTTC.